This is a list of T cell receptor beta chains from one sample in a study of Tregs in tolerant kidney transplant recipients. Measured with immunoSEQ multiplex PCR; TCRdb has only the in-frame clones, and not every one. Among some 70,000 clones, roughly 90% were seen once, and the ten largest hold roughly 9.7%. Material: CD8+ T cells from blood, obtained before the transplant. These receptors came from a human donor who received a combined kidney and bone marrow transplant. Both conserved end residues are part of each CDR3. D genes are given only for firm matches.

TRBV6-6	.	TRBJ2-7	CASSYGAGSEQYF
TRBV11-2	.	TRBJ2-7	CASSLGQDYEQYF
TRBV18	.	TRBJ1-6	CASSPAGISYNSPLHF
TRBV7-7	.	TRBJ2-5	CASSQILVSETQYF
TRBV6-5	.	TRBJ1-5	CASSHQGGNNQPQHF
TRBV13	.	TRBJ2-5	CASSLGGSLETQYF
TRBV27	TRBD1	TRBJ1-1	CASSISQGANTEAFF
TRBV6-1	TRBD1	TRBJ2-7	CASSTGTGDSEQYF
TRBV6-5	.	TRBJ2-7	CASSYGPTSSYEQYF
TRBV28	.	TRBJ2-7	CASSPTRGPYEQYF
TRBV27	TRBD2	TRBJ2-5	CASSVTGLAGGNQETQYF
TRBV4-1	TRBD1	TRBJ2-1	CASSQGPPRTGIYYNEQFF
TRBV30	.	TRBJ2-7	CAWGSGSNEQYF
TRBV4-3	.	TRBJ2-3	CASSQDRRGRGTDTQYF
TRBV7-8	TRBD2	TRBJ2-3	CASSLVLGEGQDTQYF
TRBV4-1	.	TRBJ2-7	CASSAGQAGSYEQYF
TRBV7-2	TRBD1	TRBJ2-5	CASSWLGGARETQYF
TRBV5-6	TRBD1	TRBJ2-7	CASSWGTGPGEQYF
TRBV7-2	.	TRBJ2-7	CASSLPGGSSYEQYF
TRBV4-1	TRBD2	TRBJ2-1	CASSRDPAGLAGNREQFF
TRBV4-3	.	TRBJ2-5	CASSQESRDKETQYF
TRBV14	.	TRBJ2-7	CASSARGAGPIGEQYF
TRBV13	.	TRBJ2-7	CASSSRNQRAGEQYF
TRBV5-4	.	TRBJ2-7	CASSLEIGGSVYEQYF
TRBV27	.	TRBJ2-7	CASSFQVTYEQYF
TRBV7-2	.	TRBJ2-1	CASSLYSGDDNEQFF
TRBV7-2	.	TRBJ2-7	CASSLLQGSYEQYF
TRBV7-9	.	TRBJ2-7	CASTGREASNFDEQYF
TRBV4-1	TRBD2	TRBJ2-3	CASSPRGTSGTDTQYF
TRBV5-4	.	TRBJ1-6	CAGSRGVDNSPLHF
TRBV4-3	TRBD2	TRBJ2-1	CASSHRGLAGEDQFF
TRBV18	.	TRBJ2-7	CASSTSRGTAYEQYF
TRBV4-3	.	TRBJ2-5	CASSQDTSRGETQYF
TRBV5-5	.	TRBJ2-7	CASSLAASTSGVHEQYF
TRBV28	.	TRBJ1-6	CASSLGTNSYNSPLHF